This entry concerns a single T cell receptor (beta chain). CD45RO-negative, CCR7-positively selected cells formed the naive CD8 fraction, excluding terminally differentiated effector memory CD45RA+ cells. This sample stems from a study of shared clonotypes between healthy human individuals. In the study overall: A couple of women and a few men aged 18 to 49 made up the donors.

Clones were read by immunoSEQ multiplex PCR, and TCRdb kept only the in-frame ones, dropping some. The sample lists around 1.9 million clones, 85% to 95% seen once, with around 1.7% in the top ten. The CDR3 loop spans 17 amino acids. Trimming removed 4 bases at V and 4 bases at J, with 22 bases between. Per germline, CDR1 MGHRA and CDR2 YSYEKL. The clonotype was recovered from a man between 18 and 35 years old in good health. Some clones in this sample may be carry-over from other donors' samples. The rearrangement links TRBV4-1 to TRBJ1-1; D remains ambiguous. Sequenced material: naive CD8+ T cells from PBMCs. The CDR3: CASSRTGKTLWGTEAFF. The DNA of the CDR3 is TGCGCCAGCAGCCGAACTGGGAAAACCCTTTGGGGCACTGAAGCTTTCTTT.